This entry lists 13 T cell receptor beta chains sequenced from one sample in a study of CXCR3-negative and CXCR3-positive naive CD8 T cells. UMI-labeled 5' RACE yielded the TRB cDNA libraries. Reprocessing the 5' RACE reads, TCRdb reports a single entry for every CDR3 protein and omits DNA. In all, the sample yields over 100,000 distinct CDR3 sequences. The sequenced material came from naive CXCR3- CD8+ T cells from blood. Regarding subset: CD45RO-CCR7+CD27+CD95- naive CD8+ T cells lacking CXCR3 (TNR3-). The receptors come from a human donor in good health. Some clones in this sample may be carry-over from other donors' samples.

This chain uses TRBV4-3 with TRBJ2-3; the D call from TCRdb, TRBD1, cannot be confirmed without DNA. This CDR3 has 16 residues. From germline, CDR1 is LGHNA and CDR2 YSLEER. CDR3: CASSQDPQGPTDTQYF.

The rearrangement uses TRBV9 and TRBJ2-3; TCRdb reports TRBD1, a call that lacks DNA to check it against. Germline lookup yields CDR1 SGDLS and CDR2 YYNGEE. CDR3 length: 15 residues. CDR3 in amino acids: CASSVEGLGPDTQYF.

This sequence joins TRBV5-1 and TRBJ2-1. CDR3 length: 11 residues. Germline lookup yields CDR1 SGHRS and CDR2 YFSETQ. The CDR3 protein is CASSTTNEQFF.

The chain has TRBV14 and TRBJ2-7; TCRdb picks TRBD1, but there is no DNA to check that call. Germline CDR1 SGHDN, CDR2 FVKESK. This CDR3 is built from 13 residues. CDR3 sequence: CASSHVTGYEQYF.

The rearrangement links TRBV23-1 to TRBJ2-3; TCRdb outputs TRBD2, but without DNA this stays unchecked. TRBV23-1 is an open reading frame, and its role is uncertain. This CDR3 contains 22 residues. This CDR3 reads CASSLPRQGTSGRPGDADTQYF.

The genes are TRBV5-6 and TRBJ1-2. This CDR3 is 15 amino acids long. Germline-derived CDR1 and CDR2 are SGHDT and YYEEEE. Here the CDR3 reads CASGLDYRRLDGYTF. Full variable domain (outside the CDR3, taken from reference TRBV5-6 and TRBJ1-2): DAGVTQSPTHLIKTRGQQVTLRCSPKSGHDTVSWYQQALGQGPQFIFQYYEEEERQRGNFPDRFSGHQFPNYSSELNVNALLLGDSALYLCASGLDYRRLDGYTFGSGTRLTVV.

The chain recombines TRBV29-1 with TRBJ2-5; TCRdb indicates TRBD2, and absent DNA this call remains unverified. Germline assignment: CDR1 SQVTM and CDR2 ANQGSEA. The CDR3 is made up of 14 amino acids. The CDR3 loop reads CSVDPTSSGETQYF.

V usage is TRBV7-6 and J usage is TRBJ2-7. Germline loops: CDR1 SGHVS, CDR2 FNYEAQ. The CDR3 extends over 13 amino acids. The CDR3 protein is CASSLGGLYEQYF.

The chain is built from TRBV28 and TRBJ2-1; TCRdb's D call, TRBD2, is unchecked because there is no DNA. The CDR3 sequence is 15 residues long. CDR1 is MDHEN and CDR2 is SYDVKM in the germline V gene. This chain's CDR3 is CASSTVTGTSDEQFF.

This chain joins TRBV12-3 or TRBV12-4 and TRBJ2-3; TCRdb lists TRBD1, though no DNA is available to test this call. The CDR3 totals 13 residues. CDR3 in amino acids: CASSHRGRDTQYF.

The chain has TRBV7-2 and TRBJ2-1; the TCRdb call, TRBD2, lacks DNA for checking. The CDR3 consists of 17 residues. The germline V gene encodes CDR1 SGHTA and CDR2 FQGNSA. The CDR3 spells CASSSSGLAGGPDEQFF.

The genes are TRBV7-6 and TRBJ2-2. This CDR3 has 14 residues. Germline V lookup: CDR1 SGHVS, CDR2 FNYEAQ. CDR3: CASSLYLNTGELFF.

This chain joins TRBV7-9 and TRBJ2-7; TCRdb gives TRBD1 as the D gene, but with no DNA this cannot be confirmed. The germline CDR1 and CDR2 sequences are SEHNR and FQNEAQ (reference sequence). The CDR3 runs to 13 residues. The CDR3 is CASSSGQGGEQYF.